A single sample gave rise to the 7 T cell receptor beta chains below, sequenced in a study of vaccination effects on CD4 cells after COVID-19. Produced via immunoSEQ multiplex PCR; TCRdb's table is partial and in-frame only. The sample shows about 53,000 clones, around 80% of them seen only once. Isolation of CD4+ T cells took place after more than 9 days of culture. Which antigens these TCRs recognize remains unknown. This material consisted of CD4+ T cells from PBMCs cultured without peptide, taken before COVID-19 vaccination. The source of these receptors is a human donor who received a COVID-19 vaccine.

The V call is TRBV5-1, the J call TRBJ2-6, with a weak D call TRBD1 (6 bases). CDR1 and CDR2 (germline): SGHRS, YFSETQ. This CDR3 has 19 residues. V was trimmed by 2 bases and J by 0 bases, leaving 18 bases between them. This CDR3 is CASSLGRGTQSSGANVLTF. The DNA of the CDR3 is TGCGCCAGCAGCTTAGGTAGGGGGACCCAGAGCTCTGGGGCCAACGTCCTGACTTTC.

The rearrangement uses TRBV19 and TRBJ2-1; 7 bases fit TRBD1. The V gene's germline CDR1 is LNHDA and CDR2 SQIVND (reference sequence). Trimming took 6 bases from V and 9 from J; bases not matched to a gene: 8. The CDR3 has 13 amino acids. The CDR3 region is CASSPTGFLEQFF. DNA of the CDR3: TGTGCCAGTAGCCCGACAGGGTTTCTTGAGCAGTTCTTC.

The chain couples TRBV6-5 to TRBJ1-3; 7 bases are a match to TRBD1. The CDR3 totals 15 residues. V lost 6 bases to trimming and J lost 4 bases; unmatched junction nucleotides: 9. Germline V CDR1 and CDR2: MNHEY, SVGAGI. The CDR3 DNA follows: TGTGCCAGCAGCCGCCTGACAGGGTCCGGAAACACCATATATTTT. Protein sequence: CASSRLTGSGNTIYF.

The rearrangement links TRBV4-3 to TRBJ1-2; TRBD1 aligns across 7 bases. This CDR3 has 14 residues. The junction had 4 bases not matched to a gene; V was cut back by 2 bases and J by 4 bases. Germline loops: CDR1 LGHNA, CDR2 YSLEER. The CDR3 here is CASSQPGQLYGYTF. In DNA form, the CDR3 reads TGCGCCAGCAGCCAACCGGGACAGCTCTATGGCTACACCTTC.

The chain couples TRBV2 to TRBJ1-5; no clear D gene. The length of the CDR3 is 12 residues. Germline CDR1 SNHLY, CDR2 FYNNEI. Trimming stripped 4 bases from V and 1 base from J, with 2 bases between. CDR3 region: CASSGSNQPQHF. CDR3 coding DNA: TGTGCCAGCAGTGGGAGCAATCAGCCCCAGCATTTT. The whole variable domain, filled in from reference TRBV2 and TRBJ1-5, reads EPEVTQTPSHQVTQMGQEVILRCVPISNHLYFYWYRQILGQKVEFLVSFYNNEISEKSEIFDDQFSVERPDGSNFTLKIRSTKLEDSAMYFCASSGSNQPQHFGDGTRLSIL.

This clone was seen a handful of times. The chain couples TRBV5-1 to TRBJ1-3; D call uncertain. This CDR3 comprises 14 residues. Per germline, CDR1 SGHRS and CDR2 YFSETQ. Trimming shortened V by 7 bases and J by 0 bases, and 11 bases separated the two germline ends. Here the CDR3 reads CASALGGSGNTIYF. In nucleotides, the CDR3 is TGCGCCAGCGCCCTCGGAGGCTCTGGAAACACCATATATTTT.

This rearrangement joins TRBV4-1 to TRBJ2-5, with 9 nucleotides matching TRBD2. The germline V gene has CDR1 MGHRA and CDR2 YSYEKL. The CDR3 sequence is 15 residues long. J lost 5 bases, V lost 3 bases, and 7 bases had no gene match. CDR3 amino acids: CASSQQRGVGETQYF. CDR3 bases: TGCGCCAGCAGCCAGCAGCGGGGGGTAGGGGAGACCCAGTACTTC.